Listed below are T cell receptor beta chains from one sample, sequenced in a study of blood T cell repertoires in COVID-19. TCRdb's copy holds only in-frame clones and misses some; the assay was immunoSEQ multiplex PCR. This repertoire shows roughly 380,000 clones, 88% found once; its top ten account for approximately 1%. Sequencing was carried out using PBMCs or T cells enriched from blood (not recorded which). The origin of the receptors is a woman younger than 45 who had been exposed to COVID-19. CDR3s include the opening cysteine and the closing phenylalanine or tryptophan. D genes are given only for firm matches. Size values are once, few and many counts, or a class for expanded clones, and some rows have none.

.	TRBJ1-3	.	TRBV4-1	TGCGCCAGCAGCCAAGAGACAGGCTCTGGAAACACCATATATTTT	CASSQETGSGNTIYF
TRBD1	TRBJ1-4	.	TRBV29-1	TGCAGCGTTGAAAAGACAGGGAATGAAAAACTGTTTTTT	CSVEKTGNEKLFF
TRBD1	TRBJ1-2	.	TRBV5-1	TGCGCCAGCAGCAAGGGACAGGGAGACTATGGCTACACCTTC	CASSKGQGDYGYTF
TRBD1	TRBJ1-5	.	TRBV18	TGTGCCAGCTCACCTCCGGGACAGTACAATCAGCCCCAGCATTTT	CASSPPGQYNQPQHF
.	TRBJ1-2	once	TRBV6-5	TGTGCCAGCAGACAGGGACGCTTAGGCTACACCTTC	CASRQGRLGYTF
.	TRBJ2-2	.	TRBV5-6	TGTGCCAGCAGCTTGTTTCTAGCGAACGCGAACACCGGGGAGCTGTTTTTT	CASSLFLANANTGELFF
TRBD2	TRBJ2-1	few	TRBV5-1	TGCGCCAGCAGCGACGGACTAGCGGTCAGCTACAATGAGCAGTTCTTC	CASSDGLAVSYNEQFF
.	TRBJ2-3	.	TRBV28	TGTGCCAGCAGTTTCGGAGATACGCAGTATTTT	CASSFGDTQYF
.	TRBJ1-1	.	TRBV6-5	TGTGCCAGCAGCCGGGGGGCAGGGAACACTGAAGCTTTCTTT	CASSRGAGNTEAFF
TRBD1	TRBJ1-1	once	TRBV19	TGTGCCAGTAGTATAAGACAGGGCGGCACTGAAGCTTTCTTT	CASSIRQGGTEAFF
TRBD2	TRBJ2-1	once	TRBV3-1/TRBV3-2	TGTGCCAGCAGACCCCGCACTAGCGGGAGAGTCGATGAGCAGTTCTTC	CASRPRTSGRVDEQFF
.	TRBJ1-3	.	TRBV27	TGTGCCAGCAGTTTATATCCAGGGGTAGGAAACACCATATATTTT	CASSLYPGVGNTIYF
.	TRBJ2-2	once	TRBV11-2	TGTGCCAGCAGCTTAGTGGCCAGGGCCCAGAACACCGGGGAGCTGTTTTTT	CASSLVARAQNTGELFF
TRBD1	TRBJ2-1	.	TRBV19	TGTGCCAGTAGGCCGGACAGGTCCCCCTACAATGAGCAGTTCTTC	CASRPDRSPYNEQFF
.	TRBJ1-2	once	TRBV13	TGTGCCAGCAGCCGATCAACACGGACTGGAGGCTACACCTTC	CASSRSTRTGGYTF
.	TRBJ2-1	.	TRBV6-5	TGTGCCAGCAGTTACGGTTCTGAGGCAGCTGGTAATGAGCAGTTCTTC	CASSYGSEAAGNEQFF
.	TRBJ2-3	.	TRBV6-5	TGTGCCAGCAGTTACTCTACAGGATCTAGCACAGATACGCAGTATTTT	CASSYSTGSSTDTQYF
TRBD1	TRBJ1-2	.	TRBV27	TGTGCCAGCAGTCCGTTACAGGGGGCGGAGGGCTACACCTTC	CASSPLQGAEGYTF
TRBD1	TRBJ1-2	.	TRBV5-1	TGCGCCAGCAGAGATAATTCCGGGACAGCCTATGGCTACACCTTC	CASRDNSGTAYGYTF
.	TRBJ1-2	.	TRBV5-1	TGCGCCAGCAGCTTGTCTGTCAACTATGGCTACACCTTC	CASSLSVNYGYTF
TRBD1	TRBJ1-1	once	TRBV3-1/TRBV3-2	TGTGCCAGCAGCCAAACAGGGGGCACTAACACTGAAGCTTTCTTT	CASSQTGGTNTEAFF
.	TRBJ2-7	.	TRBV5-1	TGCGCCAGCAGCTTAGAAGGACACCCCTCCTACGAGCAGTACTTC	CASSLEGHPSYEQYF
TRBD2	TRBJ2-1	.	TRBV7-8	TGTGCCAGCAGCTATAGACTAGCGGGAGTTCAAGTTCACAATGAGCAGTTCTTC	CASSYRLAGVQVHNEQFF
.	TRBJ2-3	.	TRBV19	TGTGCCAGTAGCGGTCAGGGGAGCACAGATACGCAGTATTTT	CASSGQGSTDTQYF